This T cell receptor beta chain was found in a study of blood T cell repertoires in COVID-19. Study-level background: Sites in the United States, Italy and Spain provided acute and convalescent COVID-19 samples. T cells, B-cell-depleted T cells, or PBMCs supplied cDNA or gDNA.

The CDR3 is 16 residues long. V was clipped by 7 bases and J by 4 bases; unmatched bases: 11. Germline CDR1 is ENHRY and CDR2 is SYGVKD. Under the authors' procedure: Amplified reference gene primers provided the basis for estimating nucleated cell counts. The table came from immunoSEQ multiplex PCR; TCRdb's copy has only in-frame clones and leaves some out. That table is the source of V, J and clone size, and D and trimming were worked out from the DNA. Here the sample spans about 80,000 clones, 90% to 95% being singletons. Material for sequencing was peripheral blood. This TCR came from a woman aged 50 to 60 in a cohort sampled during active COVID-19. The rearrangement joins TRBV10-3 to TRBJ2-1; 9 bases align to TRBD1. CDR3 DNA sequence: TGTGCCATCAACTCTGGGACAGGGCTTGGGTACAATGAGCAGTTCTTC. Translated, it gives CAINSGTGLGYNEQFF.